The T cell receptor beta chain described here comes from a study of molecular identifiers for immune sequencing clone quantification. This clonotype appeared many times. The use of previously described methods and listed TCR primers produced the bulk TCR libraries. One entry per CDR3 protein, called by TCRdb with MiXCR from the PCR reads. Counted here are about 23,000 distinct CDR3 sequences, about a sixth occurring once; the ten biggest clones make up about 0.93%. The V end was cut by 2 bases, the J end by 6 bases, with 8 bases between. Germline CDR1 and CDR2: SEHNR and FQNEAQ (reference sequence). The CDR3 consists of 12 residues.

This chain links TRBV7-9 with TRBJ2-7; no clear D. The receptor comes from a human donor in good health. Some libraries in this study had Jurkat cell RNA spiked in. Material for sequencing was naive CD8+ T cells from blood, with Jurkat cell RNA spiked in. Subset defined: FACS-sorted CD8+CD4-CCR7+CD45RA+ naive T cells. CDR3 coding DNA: TGTGCCAGCAGCTTAAGGATTTTCGAGCAGTACTTC. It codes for CASSLRIFEQYF.